Listed below are T cell receptor beta chains from one sample, sequenced in a study of graft-versus-host responses after intestinal transplantation. For these receptors, no antigen is known. Assay used: immunoSEQ multiplex PCR; TCRdb lists only in-frame clones, some missing. This sample has some 85,000 clones, with 80% to 95% found just once. The material sequenced was unstimulated CD8+ T cells sorted from spleen or lymph node cells, taken before transplant. The source of these receptors is a human donor who was the organ donor for an intestinal transplant. Each CDR3 is given with its conserved first and last residue. The D gene is left open where the match is weak. Some rows mark clone size as missing; the rest say once, few, many or name a class of expanded clone.

cdr3_nt: TGTGCCAGCAGAGCCATCACCGGGGAGCTGTTTTTT
cdr3_aa: CASRAITGELFF
clone_size: once
v_call: TRBV6-1
d_call: NA
j_call: TRBJ2-2

cdr3_nt: TGCGCCAGCAGCCAATACATTGACTCTGGAAACACCATATATTTT
cdr3_aa: CASSQYIDSGNTIYF
clone_size: few
v_call: TRBV4-1
d_call: NA
j_call: TRBJ1-3

cdr3_nt: TGCGCCAGCCGGGCGGGTGGTCTTAACTATGGCTACACCTTC
cdr3_aa: CASRAGGLNYGYTF
clone_size: NA
v_call: TRBV5-1
d_call: NA
j_call: TRBJ1-2

cdr3_nt: TGTGCCAGCAGTTGGGGACAGGACCTAACCGGGGAGCTGTTTTTT
cdr3_aa: CASSWGQDLTGELFF
clone_size: NA
v_call: TRBV6-5
d_call: TRBD1
j_call: TRBJ2-2

cdr3_nt: TGTGCCAGCAGCTTAGCCCCGGGGTGGCGGGAGCAGTACTTC
cdr3_aa: CASSLAPGWREQYF
clone_size: NA
v_call: TRBV7-8
d_call: NA
j_call: TRBJ2-7

cdr3_nt: TGTGCCAGCAGCATGGGGGCTTACAATGAGCAGTTCTTC
cdr3_aa: CASSMGAYNEQFF
clone_size: NA
v_call: TRBV6-6
d_call: NA
j_call: TRBJ2-1

cdr3_nt: TGTGCCAGCAGATCCGGGACAGGGGCCTATAATTCACCCCTCCACTTT
cdr3_aa: CASRSGTGAYNSPLHF
clone_size: NA
v_call: TRBV5-6
d_call: TRBD1
j_call: TRBJ1-6

cdr3_nt: TGTGCCAGCAGGGCAGATATATCCGGGACTAGCGGGGTTCACGAGCAGTACTTC
cdr3_aa: CASRADISGTSGVHEQYF
clone_size: NA
v_call: TRBV7-9
d_call: TRBD2
j_call: TRBJ2-7

cdr3_nt: TGTGCCAGCAGCTTAAGCGGGAGGGGTGGGGCGAGGAATGGCTACACCTTC
cdr3_aa: CASSLSGRGGARNGYTF
clone_size: NA
v_call: TRBV7-9
d_call: NA
j_call: TRBJ1-2

cdr3_nt: TGTGCCAGCAGTTTAACCACTAGCGGGTGGGGCAATGAGCAGTTCTTC
cdr3_aa: CASSLTTSGWGNEQFF
clone_size: NA
v_call: TRBV27
d_call: TRBD2
j_call: TRBJ2-1

cdr3_nt: TGTGCCAGCAGTGTGCAACCCGGTTCGTCCTACAATGAGCAGTTCTTC
cdr3_aa: CASSVQPGSSYNEQFF
clone_size: NA
v_call: TRBV2
d_call: NA
j_call: TRBJ2-1

cdr3_nt: TGCGCCAGCAGCCAAGATTGGGACCGGGGCGGGGTACCGGGAAACACCATATATTTT
cdr3_aa: CASSQDWDRGGVPGNTIYF
clone_size: NA
v_call: TRBV4-1
d_call: NA
j_call: TRBJ1-3

cdr3_nt: TGTGCCAGCAGCCGCATAGCGGGAGCATACAATGAGCAGTTCTTC
cdr3_aa: CASSRIAGAYNEQFF
clone_size: once
v_call: TRBV4-2
d_call: TRBD2
j_call: TRBJ2-1

cdr3_nt: TGTGCCAGCAGTTTATCCCTAGGGGACTCCTACAATGAGCAGTTCTTC
cdr3_aa: CASSLSLGDSYNEQFF
clone_size: NA
v_call: TRBV27
d_call: NA
j_call: TRBJ2-1

cdr3_nt: TGTGCCAGCAGCCCCCGACTGAGCTCCTACAATGAGCAGTTCTTC
cdr3_aa: CASSPRLSSYNEQFF
clone_size: NA
v_call: TRBV7-3
d_call: NA
j_call: TRBJ2-1

cdr3_nt: TGCGCCAGCAGCTTGTTTGCAGAACAGGGGGCGATGGGTGAAAAACTGTTTTTT
cdr3_aa: CASSLFAEQGAMGEKLFF
clone_size: NA
v_call: TRBV5-1
d_call: TRBD1
j_call: TRBJ1-4

cdr3_nt: TGTGCTAGTAAGCAGGGGGACAGGTACGAGCAGTACTTC
cdr3_aa: CASKQGDRYEQYF
clone_size: NA
v_call: TRBV12-5
d_call: TRBD1
j_call: TRBJ2-7

cdr3_nt: TGTGCCTGGAGTGTACGGGGGAACGAGCAGTACTTC
cdr3_aa: CAWSVRGNEQYF
clone_size: NA
v_call: TRBV30
d_call: NA
j_call: TRBJ2-7

cdr3_nt: TGTGCCAGCAGCTTAATCGGGGGGGCGGCCTCACCCCTCCACTTT
cdr3_aa: CASSLIGGAASPLHF
clone_size: NA
v_call: TRBV7-2
d_call: NA
j_call: TRBJ1-6

cdr3_nt: TGCGCCAGCAGCTTGGAGGCGGGGGGACAAGAGACCCAGTACTTC
cdr3_aa: CASSLEAGGQETQYF
clone_size: NA
v_call: TRBV5-1
d_call: TRBD2
j_call: TRBJ2-5

cdr3_nt: TGTGCTAGCAGCACTAGCCCCACAGGGGCAAACACCGGGGAGCTGTTTTTT
cdr3_aa: CASSTSPTGANTGELFF
clone_size: NA
v_call: TRBV7-7
d_call: NA
j_call: TRBJ2-2

cdr3_nt: TGTGCCAGCAGCCAAGATGACAGGCAAGTCACAGATACGCAGTATTTT
cdr3_aa: CASSQDDRQVTDTQYF
clone_size: NA
v_call: TRBV4-2
d_call: NA
j_call: TRBJ2-3